A selection of T cell receptor beta chains follows, all from one sample in a study of neurological immune-mediated disorders. TCRdb itself ran the 5' RACE reads through MiXCR, one entry per CDR3 protein. The sample shows about 59,000 distinct CDR3 sequences, 10% to 15% of them seen only once. Sequenced material: PBMCs. The receptors come from a woman aged 55 to 70 with HTLV-1-associated myelopathy (HAM/TSP). Both conserved end residues are part of each CDR3. D genes are given only for firm matches. Only part of the rows carry a size: once, few, many, or a class if the clone is expanded.

>TRBD2|TRBJ2-3|.|TRBV10-3
CAINPGGRTDTQYF
TGTGCCATCAATCCGGGAGGTCGCACAGATACGCAGTATTTT
>TRBD2|TRBJ2-5|many|TRBV5-1
CASSSGLAGRETQYF
TGCGCCAGCAGCAGTGGACTAGCGGGAAGGGAGACCCAGTACTTC
>.|TRBJ1-2|many|TRBV12-3/TRBV12-4
CASSPGGGHVRRGYTF
TGTGCCAGCAGTCCCGGGGGGGGACATGTCAGACGCGGCTACACCTTC
>.|TRBJ1-1|many|TRBV3-1
CASSQGDTSWTEAFF
TGTGCCAGCAGCCAAGGGGACACCTCTTGGACTGAAGCTTTCTTT
>.|TRBJ2-5|many|TRBV27
CASSFRGQETQYF
TGTGCCAGCAGTTTTAGAGGGCAGGAGACCCAGTACTTC
>.|TRBJ2-3|.|TRBV20-1
CSALSGTCTDTQYF
TGCAGTGCCCTTTCGGGAACCTGTACAGATACGCAGTACTTT
>.|TRBJ1-1|few|TRBV6-2/TRBV6-3
CVSRGGKDTEAFF
TGTGTCAGCAGGGGTGGTAAGGACACTGAAGCTTTCTTT
>.|TRBJ1-1|many|TRBV5-6
CASSFSGTEAFF
TGTGCCAGCAGCTTTTCCGGGACTGAAGCTTTCTTT
>.|TRBJ2-2|many|TRBV27
CASSLAGRRGPGELFF
TGTGCCAGCAGTTTAGCGGGAAGGAGGGGGCCCGGGGAGCTGTTTTTT
>.|TRBJ1-6|many|TRBV9
CASSVEGRALHF
TGTGCCAGCAGCGTAGAGGGGAGAGCCCTCCACTTT
>TRBD2|TRBJ2-2|.|TRBV3-1
CAISQIGRSTGELVF
TGTGCCATCAGCCAAATCGGGAGGAGCACCGGGGAGCTGGTTTTT
>.|TRBJ1-1|once|TRBV5-1
CASSLDVPGSNTEAFF
TGCGCCAGCAGCTTGGATGTTCCGGGGTCAAACACTGAAGCTTTCTTT
>.|TRBJ2-5|many|TRBV18
CASSLSWQTQETQYF
TGTGCCAGCTCACTGTCGTGGCAGACGCAAGAGACCCAGTACTTC
>TRBD1|TRBJ1-2|many|TRBV4-2
CASSLVLGTDYGYTF
TGTGCCAGCAGCCTGGTCCTCGGGACAGACTATGGCTACACCTTC
>.|TRBJ1-2|many|TRBV12-3/TRBV12-4
CASSSIPANYGYTF
TGTGCCAGCAGTTCGATCCCAGCTAACTATGGCTACACCTTC
>TRBD1|TRBJ1-1|few|TRBV19
CASSVTTGATEAFF
TGTGCCAGTAGTGTTACGACAGGGGCCACTGAAGCTTTCTTT
>.|TRBJ2-5|many|TRBV12-3/TRBV12-4
CASSPQRVSKETQYF
TGTGCCAGCAGTCCTCAAAGGGTGTCCAAAGAGACCCAGTACTTC
>.|TRBJ1-3|many|TRBV12-5
CASVASGGGNTIYF
TGTGCTAGTGTCGCCTCAGGAGGAGGAAACACCATATATTTT
>.|TRBJ2-2|many|TRBV12-3/TRBV12-4
CASRWTSGELFF
TGTGCCAGCAGGTGGACGTCCGGGGAGCTGTTTTTT
>.|TRBJ2-1|many|TRBV5-1
CASSLDYNEQFF
TGCGCCAGCAGCTTGGACTACAATGAGCAGTTCTTC
>TRBD1|TRBJ2-7|many|TRBV4-1
CASSQGTGWDEQYF
TGCGCCAGCAGCCAGGGGACAGGGTGGGACGAGCAGTACTTC
>TRBD2|TRBJ2-1|.|TRBV29-1
CSVGRVSGSAYNEQFF
TGCAGCGTCGGGAGGGTTAGCGGGAGTGCCTACAATGAGCAGTTCTTC
>.|TRBJ1-2|many|TRBV27
CASSPSRGGRVYGYTF
TGTGCCAGCAGCCCTTCGAGGGGGGGGCGCGTCTATGGCTACACCTTC
>.|TRBJ2-7|many|TRBV12-3/TRBV12-4
CASALRAAGSYEQYF
TGTGCCAGCGCCTTGAGGGCGGCGGGGTCCTACGAGCAGTACTTC
>.|TRBJ2-1|many|TRBV4-1
CASSQVVRGDNEQFF
TGCGCCAGCAGCCAAGTGGTCAGGGGTGACAATGAGCAGTTCTTC
>.|TRBJ1-1|many|TRBV3-1
CASSQGVNSRLMNTEAFF
TGTGCCAGCAGCCAAGGGGTAAACAGCCGTCTGATGAACACTGAAGCTTTCTTT
>.|TRBJ1-2|many|TRBV4-1
CASSSGAGLYGYTF
TGCGCCAGCAGCTCCGGGGCAGGCCTCTATGGCTACACCTTC
>TRBD1|TRBJ2-7|.|TRBV14
CASTIDSRGREQYF
TGTGCCAGCACCATCGACTCCAGGGGGCGAGAGCAGTACTTC
>.|TRBJ2-7|many|TRBV30
CAWSVGDYEQYF
TGTGCCTGGAGTGTAGGAGACTACGAGCAGTACTTC
>.|TRBJ2-1|many|TRBV3-1
CASSPSADTYNEQFF
TGTGCCAGCAGCCCCTCGGCGGACACATACAATGAGCAGTTCTTC
>.|TRBJ1-2|many|TRBV18
CASSPIDSTDTRNTF
TGTGCCAGCTCACCAATAGACTCGACAGATACGAGGAACACCTTC
>.|TRBJ1-1|.|TRBV25-1
CASSDLFSNTEAFF
TGTGCCAGCAGTGATCTTTTTTCGAACACTGAAGCTTTCTTT
>.|TRBJ1-4|.|TRBV6-6
CASMIPGGEKLFF
TGTGCCAGCATGATCCCGGGCGGTGAAAAACTGTTTTTT
>TRBD2|TRBJ2-7|many|TRBV5-1
CASSLDVGGRKNEQYF
TGCGCCAGCAGCTTGGATGTCGGCGGGAGGAAAAACGAGCAGTACTTC
>.|TRBJ1-4|many|TRBV20-1
CSARDRSGGLGEKLFF
TGCAGTGCTAGAGATCGTTCGGGGGGATTGGGTGAAAAACTGTTTTTT
>TRBD1|TRBJ2-1|many|TRBV20-1
CSARDQFLWDREFF
TGCAGTGCTAGAGATCAGTTTTTGTGGGACAGGGAGTTCTTC
>.|TRBJ2-1|many|TRBV7-2
CASSPRRVWNEQFF
TGTGCCAGCAGCCCCCGCCGCGTTTGGAATGAGCAGTTCTTC
>.|TRBJ2-5|many|TRBV20-1
CSAGTSGTQYF
TGCAGTGCCGGGACTTCAGGGACCCAGTACTTC
>TRBD2|TRBJ2-7|many|TRBV27
CASSTTRLAGGSLGQYF
TGTGCCAGCAGTACGACTCGACTAGCGGGAGGCTCCTTAGGGCAGTACTTC
>.|TRBJ1-1|.|TRBV18
CASSPGLFVDGTEAFF
TGTGCCAGCTCACCTGGACTTTTCGTGGACGGCACTGAAGCTTTCTTT
>TRBD1|TRBJ1-1|many|TRBV7-2
CASSFGQGSTEAFF
TGTGCCAGCAGCTTCGGACAGGGGTCCACTGAAGCTTTCTTT
>TRBD2|TRBJ2-5|many|TRBV29-1
CSVAGGPQETQYF
TGCAGCGTAGCGGGGGGCCCCCAAGAGACCCAGTACTTC
>.|TRBJ2-1|many|TRBV12-3/TRBV12-4
CASSPGIGGHNEQFF
TGTGCCAGCAGTCCGGGAATAGGCGGCCACAATGAGCAGTTCTTC
>.|TRBJ2-3|many|TRBV20-1
CSANRQPPSTDTQYF
TGCAGTGCTAACAGACAGCCCCCTAGCACAGATACGCAGTATTTT
>.|TRBJ2-5|many|TRBV10-2
CASSEVAGGPSETQYF
TGCGCCAGCAGTGAGGTAGCTGGAGGGCCATCGGAGACCCAGTACTTC
>.|TRBJ2-1|many|TRBV5-1
CASSYGYNEQFF
TGCGCCAGCAGCTATGGATACAATGAGCAGTTCTTC
>.|TRBJ2-7|many|TRBV20-1
CSASPGTGEQYF
TGCAGTGCTAGTCCAGGTACGGGGGAGCAGTACTTC
>TRBD2|TRBJ2-7|.|TRBV11-3
CASSLNGRADEQYF
TGTGCCAGCAGCCTTAACGGGAGGGCCGACGAGCAGTACTTC
>.|TRBJ2-7|many|TRBV20-1
CSAHRGSEQYF
TGCAGTGCCCATCGGGGCTCCGAGCAGTACTTC
>.|TRBJ2-3|many|TRBV5-1
CASSLFGSGSTDTQYF
TGCGCCAGCAGCTTGTTCGGAAGCGGGAGCACAGATACGCAGTATTTT
>TRBD1|TRBJ2-2|.|TRBV6-1
CASRTGATGELFF
TGTGCCAGCAGGACAGGGGCCACCGGGGAGCTGTTTTTT
>.|TRBJ2-7|many|TRBV6-6
CASSLDTSSYEQYF
TGTGCCAGCAGCTTAGACACCTCCTCCTACGAGCAGTACTTC
>TRBD1|TRBJ2-7|many|TRBV6-5
CASSYWGRTGGLYEQYF
TGTGCCAGCAGTTACTGGGGAAGGACAGGGGGTCTCTACGAGCAGTACTTC
>TRBD2|TRBJ2-1|many|TRBV5-1
CASSRRLASYNEQFF
TGCGCCAGCAGCCGTAGACTAGCCTCCTACAATGAGCAGTTCTTC